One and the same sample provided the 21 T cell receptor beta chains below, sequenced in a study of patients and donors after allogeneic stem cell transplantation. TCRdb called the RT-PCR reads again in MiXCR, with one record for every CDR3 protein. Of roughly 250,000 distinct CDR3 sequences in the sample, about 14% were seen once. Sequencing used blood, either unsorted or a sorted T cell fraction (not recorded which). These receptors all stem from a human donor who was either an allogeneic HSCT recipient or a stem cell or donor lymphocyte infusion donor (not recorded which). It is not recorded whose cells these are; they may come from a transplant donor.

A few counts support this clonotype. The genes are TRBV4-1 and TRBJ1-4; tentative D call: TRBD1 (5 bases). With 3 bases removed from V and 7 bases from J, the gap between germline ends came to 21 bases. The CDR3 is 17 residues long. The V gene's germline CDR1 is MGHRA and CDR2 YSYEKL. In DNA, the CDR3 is TGCGCCAGCAGCCAGGTTCCGGGGCAGGGTGGGGTTGAAAAACTGTTTTTT. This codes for CASSQVPGQGGVEKLFF.

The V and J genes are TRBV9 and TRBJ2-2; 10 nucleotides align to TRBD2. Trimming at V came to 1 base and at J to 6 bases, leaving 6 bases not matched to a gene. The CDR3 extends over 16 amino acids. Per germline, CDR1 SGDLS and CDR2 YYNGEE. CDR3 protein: CASSVSSGGAAGELFF. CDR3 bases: TGTGCCAGCAGCGTAAGCAGCGGGGGGGCTGCCGGGGAGCTGTTTTTT.

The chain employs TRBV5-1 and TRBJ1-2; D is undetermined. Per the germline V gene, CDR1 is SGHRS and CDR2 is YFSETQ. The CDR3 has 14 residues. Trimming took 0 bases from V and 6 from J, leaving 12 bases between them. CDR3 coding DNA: TGCGCCAGCAGCTTGGGGGGTTCGGGAGATGGCTACACCTTC. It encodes CASSLGGSGDGYTF.

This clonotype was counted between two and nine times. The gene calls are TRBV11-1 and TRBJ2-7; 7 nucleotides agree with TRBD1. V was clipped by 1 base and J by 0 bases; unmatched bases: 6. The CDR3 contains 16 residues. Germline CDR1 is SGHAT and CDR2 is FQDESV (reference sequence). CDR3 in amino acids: CASSLEGASSSYEQYF. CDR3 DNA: TGTGCCAGCAGCTTAGAGGGGGCTTCGAGCTCCTACGAGCAGTACTTC.

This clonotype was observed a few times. The CDR3 is CATADGLVTGELFF. The CDR3 DNA reads as TGTGCCACCGCGGACGGACTGGTGACCGGGGAGCTGTTTTTT. V gene TRBV27 combines with J gene TRBJ2-2; weak D call: TRBD2 (5 bases). Germline V CDR1 and CDR2: MNHEY, SMNVEV (reference sequence). Between the trimmed V and J ends, which lost 10 bases and 5 bases, there was a span of 17 bases. This CDR3 region has 14 residues.

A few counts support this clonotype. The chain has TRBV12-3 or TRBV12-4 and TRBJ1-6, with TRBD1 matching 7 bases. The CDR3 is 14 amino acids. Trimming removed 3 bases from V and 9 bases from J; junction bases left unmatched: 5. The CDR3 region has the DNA TGTGCCAGCAGTTTGACAGGGAAGGGTTCACCCCTCCACTTT. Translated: CASSLTGKGSPLHF.

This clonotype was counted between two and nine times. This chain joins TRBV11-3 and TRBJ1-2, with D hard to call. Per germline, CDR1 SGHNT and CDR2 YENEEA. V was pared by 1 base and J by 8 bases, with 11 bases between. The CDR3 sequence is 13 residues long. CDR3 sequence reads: CASSLGPSGGYTF. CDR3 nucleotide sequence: TGTGCCAGCAGCTTAGGACCCTCGGGAGGCTACACCTTC.

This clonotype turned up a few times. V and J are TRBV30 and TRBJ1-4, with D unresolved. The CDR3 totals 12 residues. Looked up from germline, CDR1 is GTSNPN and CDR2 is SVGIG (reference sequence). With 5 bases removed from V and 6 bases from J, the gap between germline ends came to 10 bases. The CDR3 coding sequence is TGTGCCTGGGCTAGGAGCTATGAAAAACTGTTTTTT. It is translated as CAWARSYEKLFF.

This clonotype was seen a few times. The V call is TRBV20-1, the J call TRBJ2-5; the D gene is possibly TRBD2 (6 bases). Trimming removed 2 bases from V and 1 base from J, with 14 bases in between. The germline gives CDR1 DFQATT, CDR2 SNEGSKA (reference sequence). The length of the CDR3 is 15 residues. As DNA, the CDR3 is TGCAGTGCTAGAACCCTAGGCGGGGCCCAAGAGACCCAGTACTTC. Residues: CSARTLGGAQETQYF.

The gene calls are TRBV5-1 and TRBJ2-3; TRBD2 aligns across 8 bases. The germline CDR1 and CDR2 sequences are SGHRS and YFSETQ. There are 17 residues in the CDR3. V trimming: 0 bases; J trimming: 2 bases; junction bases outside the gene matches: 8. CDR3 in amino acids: CASSLGVKLAVTDTQYF. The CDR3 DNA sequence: TGCGCCAGCAGCTTGGGGGTCAAACTAGCGGTCACAGATACGCAGTATTTT.

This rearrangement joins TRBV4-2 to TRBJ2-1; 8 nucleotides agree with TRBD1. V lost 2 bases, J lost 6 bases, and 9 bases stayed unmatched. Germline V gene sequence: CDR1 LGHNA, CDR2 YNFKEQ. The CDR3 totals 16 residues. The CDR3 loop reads CASSQNDRGARNEQFF. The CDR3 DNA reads TGTGCCAGCAGCCAAAACGACAGGGGTGCGCGCAATGAGCAGTTCTTC.

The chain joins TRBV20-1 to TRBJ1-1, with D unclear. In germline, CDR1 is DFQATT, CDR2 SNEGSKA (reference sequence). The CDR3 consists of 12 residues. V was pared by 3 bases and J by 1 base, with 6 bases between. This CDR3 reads CSASGQNTEAFF. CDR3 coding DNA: TGCAGTGCTAGTGGCCAGAACACTGAAGCTTTCTTT.

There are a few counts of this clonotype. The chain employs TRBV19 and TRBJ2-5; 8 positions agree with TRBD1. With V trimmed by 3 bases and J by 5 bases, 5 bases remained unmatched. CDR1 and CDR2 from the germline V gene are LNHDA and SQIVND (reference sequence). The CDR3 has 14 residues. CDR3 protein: CASSIAGGWETQYF. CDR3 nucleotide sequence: TGTGCCAGTAGTATCGCAGGGGGCTGGGAGACCCAGTACTTC.

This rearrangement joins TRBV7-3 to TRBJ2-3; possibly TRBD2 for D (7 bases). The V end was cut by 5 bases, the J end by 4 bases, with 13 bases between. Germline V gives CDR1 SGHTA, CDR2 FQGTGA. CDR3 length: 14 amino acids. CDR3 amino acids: CASSIGGLPDTQYF. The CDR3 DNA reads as TGTGCCAGCAGCATCGGGGGGCTCCCAGATACGCAGTATTTT.

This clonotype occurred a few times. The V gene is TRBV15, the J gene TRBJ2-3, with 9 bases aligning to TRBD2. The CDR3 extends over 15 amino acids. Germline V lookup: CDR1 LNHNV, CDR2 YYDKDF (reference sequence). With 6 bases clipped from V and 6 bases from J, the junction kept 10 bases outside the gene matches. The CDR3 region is CATRSLAGAADTQYF. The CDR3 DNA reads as TGTGCCACCAGATCACTAGCGGGTGCCGCGGATACGCAGTATTTT.

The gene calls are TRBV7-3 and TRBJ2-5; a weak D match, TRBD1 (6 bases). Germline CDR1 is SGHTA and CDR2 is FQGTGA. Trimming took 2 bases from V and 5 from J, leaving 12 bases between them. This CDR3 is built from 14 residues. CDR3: CASSLGGTRETQYF. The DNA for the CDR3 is TGTGCCAGCAGCTTAGGGGGCACGAGGGAGACCCAGTACTTC.

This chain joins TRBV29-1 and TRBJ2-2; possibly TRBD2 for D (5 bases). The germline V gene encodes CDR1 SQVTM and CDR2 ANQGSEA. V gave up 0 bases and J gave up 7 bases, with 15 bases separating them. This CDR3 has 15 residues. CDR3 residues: CSVEEFPGKDGELFF. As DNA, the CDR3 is TGCAGCGTTGAAGAATTCCCGGGGAAAGACGGGGAGCTGTTTTTT.

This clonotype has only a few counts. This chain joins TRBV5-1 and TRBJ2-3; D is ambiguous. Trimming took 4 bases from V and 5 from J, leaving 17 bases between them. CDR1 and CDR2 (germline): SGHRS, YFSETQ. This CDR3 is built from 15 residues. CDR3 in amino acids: CASSIRDIAIDTQYF. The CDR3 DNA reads TGCGCCAGCAGCATCCGCGACATTGCCATAGATACGCAGTATTTT.

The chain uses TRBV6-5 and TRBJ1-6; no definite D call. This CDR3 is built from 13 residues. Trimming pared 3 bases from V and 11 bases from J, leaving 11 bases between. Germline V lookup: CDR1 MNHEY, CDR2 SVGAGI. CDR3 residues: CASSYQIRTPLHF. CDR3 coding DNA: TGTGCCAGCAGTTATCAGATCCGGACACCCCTCCACTTT.

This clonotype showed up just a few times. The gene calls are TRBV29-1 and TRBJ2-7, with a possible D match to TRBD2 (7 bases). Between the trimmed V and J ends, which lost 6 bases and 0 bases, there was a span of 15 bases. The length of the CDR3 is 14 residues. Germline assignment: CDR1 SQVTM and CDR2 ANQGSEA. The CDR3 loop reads CSVREDSFSYEQYF. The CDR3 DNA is TGCAGCGTACGGGAGGACAGCTTCTCCTACGAGCAGTACTTC.

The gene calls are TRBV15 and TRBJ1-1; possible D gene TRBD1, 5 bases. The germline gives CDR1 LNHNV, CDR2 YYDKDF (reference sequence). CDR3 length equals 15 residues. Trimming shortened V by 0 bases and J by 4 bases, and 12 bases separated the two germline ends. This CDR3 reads CATSRDRGGTTEAFF. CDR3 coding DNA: TGTGCCACCAGCAGAGATCGGGGGGGGACCACTGAAGCTTTCTTT.